This T cell receptor (beta chain) is drawn from a study of long-term antiretroviral therapy in people with HIV. The CDR3 has 14 residues. Trimming took 4 bases from V and 5 from J, leaving 14 bases between them. Germline V gives CDR1 SGHAT, CDR2 FQNNGV. The assay, immunoSEQ v3.0, was run at survey level. Measured with immunoSEQ multiplex PCR; TCRdb has only the in-frame clones, and not every one. In the table there are 17,000 or so clones, 70% to 90% of which are singletons. Amounts of about 0.85-10 million cryopreserved PBMC were held in the samples before DNA extraction. This clone was seen more than once but under ten times.

The clonotype originates from a man aged 18 to 29 with HIV. V usage is TRBV11-2 and J usage is TRBJ1-2, with unresolved D. The sample was unsorted PBMCs, taken 0.3 years after starting antiretroviral therapy. The CDR3 protein is CASSSAVSEYGYTF. The CDR3 region has the DNA TGTGCCAGCAGCTCGGCGGTGTCGGAGTATGGCTACACCTTC.